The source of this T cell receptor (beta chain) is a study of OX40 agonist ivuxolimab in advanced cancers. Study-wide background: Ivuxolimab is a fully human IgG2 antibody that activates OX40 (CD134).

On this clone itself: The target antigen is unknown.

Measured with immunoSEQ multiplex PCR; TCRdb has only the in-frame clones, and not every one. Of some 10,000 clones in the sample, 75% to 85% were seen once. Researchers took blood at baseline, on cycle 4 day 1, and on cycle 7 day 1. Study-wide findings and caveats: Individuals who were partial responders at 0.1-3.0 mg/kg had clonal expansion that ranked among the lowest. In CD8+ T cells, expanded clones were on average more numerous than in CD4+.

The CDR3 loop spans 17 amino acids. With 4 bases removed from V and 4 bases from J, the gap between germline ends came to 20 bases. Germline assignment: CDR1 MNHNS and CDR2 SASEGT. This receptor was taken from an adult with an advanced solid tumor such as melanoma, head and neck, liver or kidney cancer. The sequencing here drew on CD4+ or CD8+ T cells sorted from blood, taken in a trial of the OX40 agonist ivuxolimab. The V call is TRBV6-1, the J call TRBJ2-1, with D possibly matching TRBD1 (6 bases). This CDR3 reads CASSVILERGGYNEQFF. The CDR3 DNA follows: TGTGCCAGCAGTGTGATTCTGGAGCGAGGGGGATACAATGAGCAGTTCTTC.